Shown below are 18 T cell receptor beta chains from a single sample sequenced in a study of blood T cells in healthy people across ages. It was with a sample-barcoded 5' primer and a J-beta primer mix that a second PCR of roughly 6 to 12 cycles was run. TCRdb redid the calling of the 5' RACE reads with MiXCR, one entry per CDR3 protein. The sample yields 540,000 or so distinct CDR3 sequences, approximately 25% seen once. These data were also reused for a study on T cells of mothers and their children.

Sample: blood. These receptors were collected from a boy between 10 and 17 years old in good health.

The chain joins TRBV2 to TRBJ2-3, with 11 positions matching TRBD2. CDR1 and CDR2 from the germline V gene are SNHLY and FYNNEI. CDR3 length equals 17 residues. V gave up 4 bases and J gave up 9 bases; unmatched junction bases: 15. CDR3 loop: CASSGGSGTSGTLTQYF. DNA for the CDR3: TGTGCCAGCAGTGGGGGCTCCGGGACTAGCGGTACCTTGACGCAGTATTTT.

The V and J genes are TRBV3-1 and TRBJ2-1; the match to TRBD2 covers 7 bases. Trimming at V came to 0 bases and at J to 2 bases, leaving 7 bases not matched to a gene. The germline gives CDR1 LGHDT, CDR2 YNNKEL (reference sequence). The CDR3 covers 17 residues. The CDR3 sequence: CASSQDVRLAAYNEQFF. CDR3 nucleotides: TGTGCCAGCAGCCAAGACGTGCGGCTAGCGGCCTACAATGAGCAGTTCTTC.

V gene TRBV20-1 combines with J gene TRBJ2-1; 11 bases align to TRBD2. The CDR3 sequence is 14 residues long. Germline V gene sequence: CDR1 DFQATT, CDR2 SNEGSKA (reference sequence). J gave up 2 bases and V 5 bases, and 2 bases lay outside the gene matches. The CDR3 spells CSAVGLAAYNEQFF. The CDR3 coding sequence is TGCAGTGCTGTGGGACTAGCGGCCTACAATGAGCAGTTCTTC.

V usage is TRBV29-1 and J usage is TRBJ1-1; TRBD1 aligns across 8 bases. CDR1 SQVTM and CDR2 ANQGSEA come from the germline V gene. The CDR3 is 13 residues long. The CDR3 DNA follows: TGCAGTGCTGGAATAGGACAGGGTACTGAAGCTTTCTTT. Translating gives CSAGIGQGTEAFF.

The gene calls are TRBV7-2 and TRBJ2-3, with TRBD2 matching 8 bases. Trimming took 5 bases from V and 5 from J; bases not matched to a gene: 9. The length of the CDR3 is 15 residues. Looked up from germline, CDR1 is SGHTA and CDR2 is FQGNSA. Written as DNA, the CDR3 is TGTGCCAGCAGCCCCGCCATCCTAGCGGGAGATACGCAGTATTTT. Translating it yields CASSPAILAGDTQYF.

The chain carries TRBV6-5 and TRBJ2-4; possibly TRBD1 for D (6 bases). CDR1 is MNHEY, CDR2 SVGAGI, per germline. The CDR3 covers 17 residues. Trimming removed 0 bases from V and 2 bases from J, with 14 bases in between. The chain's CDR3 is CASSYSSRQATKNIQYF. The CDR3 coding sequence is TGTGCCAGCAGTTACTCCTCGCGACAGGCAACCAAAAACATTCAGTACTTC.

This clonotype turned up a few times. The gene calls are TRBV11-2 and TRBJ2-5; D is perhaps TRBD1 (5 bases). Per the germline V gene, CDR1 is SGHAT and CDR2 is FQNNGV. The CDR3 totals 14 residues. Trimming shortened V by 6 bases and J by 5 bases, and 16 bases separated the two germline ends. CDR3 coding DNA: TGTGCCAGCAGATCCTACAGGTTAGGGGAGACCCAGTACTTC. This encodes CASRSYRLGETQYF. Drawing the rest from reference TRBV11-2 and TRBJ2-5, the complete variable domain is EAGVAQSPRYKIIEKRQSVAFWCNPISGHATLYWYQQILGQGPKLLIQFQNNGVVDDSQLPKDRFSAERLKGVDSTLKIQPAKLEDSAVYLCASRSYRLGETQYFGPGTRLLVL.

The chain's CDR3 is CASSPPEDFGELFF. The CDR3 coding sequence is TGCGCCAGCAGCCCGCCTGAAGACTTTGGGGAGCTGTTTTTT. V usage is TRBV5-1 and J usage is TRBJ2-2, with D unresolved. CDR3 length equals 14 residues. CDR1 SGHRS and CDR2 YFSETQ come from the germline V gene. The V and J ends lost 4 bases and 8 bases respectively, with 15 bases between them.

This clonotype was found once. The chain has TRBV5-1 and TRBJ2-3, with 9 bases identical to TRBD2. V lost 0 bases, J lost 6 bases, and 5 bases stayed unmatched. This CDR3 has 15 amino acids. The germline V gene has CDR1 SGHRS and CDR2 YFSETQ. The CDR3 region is CASSLELAGVDTQYF. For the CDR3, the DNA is TGCGCCAGCAGCTTGGAGTTAGCGGGAGTGGATACGCAGTATTTT.

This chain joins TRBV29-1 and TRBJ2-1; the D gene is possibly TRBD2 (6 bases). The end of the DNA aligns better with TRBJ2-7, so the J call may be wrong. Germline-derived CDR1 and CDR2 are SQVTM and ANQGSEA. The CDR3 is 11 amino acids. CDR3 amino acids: CSVGDSDEQYF. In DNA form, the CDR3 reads TGCAGCGTTGGGGACTCAGACGAGCAGTACTTC.

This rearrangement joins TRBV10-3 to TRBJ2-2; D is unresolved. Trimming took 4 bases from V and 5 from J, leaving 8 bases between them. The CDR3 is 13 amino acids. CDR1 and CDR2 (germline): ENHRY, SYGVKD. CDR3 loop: CAISAEVTGELFF. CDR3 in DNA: TGTGCCATCAGTGCCGAGGTGACCGGGGAGCTGTTTTTT.

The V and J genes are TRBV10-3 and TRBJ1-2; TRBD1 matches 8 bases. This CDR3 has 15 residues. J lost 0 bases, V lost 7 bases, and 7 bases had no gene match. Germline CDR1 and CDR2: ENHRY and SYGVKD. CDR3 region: CAITEGTGPNYGYTF. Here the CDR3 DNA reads TGTGCCATCACCGAAGGGACAGGACCTAACTATGGCTACACCTTC.

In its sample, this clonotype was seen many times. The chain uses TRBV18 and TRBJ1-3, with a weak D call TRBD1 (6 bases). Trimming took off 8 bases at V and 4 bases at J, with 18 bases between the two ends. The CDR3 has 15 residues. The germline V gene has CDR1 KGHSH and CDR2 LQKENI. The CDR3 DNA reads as TGTGCCAGCCGAGGAACAGGGTACCTGGGAAACACCATATATTTT. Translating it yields CASRGTGYLGNTIYF.

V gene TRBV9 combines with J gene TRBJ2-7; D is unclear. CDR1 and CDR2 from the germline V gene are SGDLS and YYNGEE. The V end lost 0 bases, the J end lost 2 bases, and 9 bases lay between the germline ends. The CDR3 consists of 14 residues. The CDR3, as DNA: TGTGCCAGCAGCGTAGGGATCGGAGCCTACGAGCAGTACTTC. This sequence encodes CASSVGIGAYEQYF.

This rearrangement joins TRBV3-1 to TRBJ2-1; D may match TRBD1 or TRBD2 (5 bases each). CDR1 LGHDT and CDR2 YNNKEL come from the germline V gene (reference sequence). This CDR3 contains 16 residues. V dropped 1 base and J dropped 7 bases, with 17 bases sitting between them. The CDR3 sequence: CASSQGGPNLRNEQFF. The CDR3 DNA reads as TGTGCCAGCAGCCAAGGGGGACCAAACCTTAGGAATGAGCAGTTCTTC.

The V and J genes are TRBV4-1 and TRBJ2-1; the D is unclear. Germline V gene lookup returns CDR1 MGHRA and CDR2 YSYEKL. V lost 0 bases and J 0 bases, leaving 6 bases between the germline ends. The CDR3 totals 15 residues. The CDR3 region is CASSQDRYSYNEQFF. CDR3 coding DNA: TGCGCCAGCAGCCAAGATCGGTACTCCTACAATGAGCAGTTCTTC.

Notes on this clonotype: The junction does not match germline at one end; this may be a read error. CDR3 bases: TGTGCCGGCAGCTTAAATCTAGCGGGCGGAGAGACCCAGTACTTC. The encoded protein is CAGSLNLAGGETQYF. The chain joins TRBV7-3 to TRBJ2-5, with 8 nucleotides matching TRBD2. The CDR3 loop spans 15 amino acids. Germline CDR1 and CDR2: SGHTA and FQGTGA.

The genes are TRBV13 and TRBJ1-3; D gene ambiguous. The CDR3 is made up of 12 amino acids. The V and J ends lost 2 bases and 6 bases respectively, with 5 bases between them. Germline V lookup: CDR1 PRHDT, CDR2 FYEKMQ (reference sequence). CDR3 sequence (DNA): TGTGCCAGCAGCTTATTGGAAAACACCATATATTTT. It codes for CASSLLENTIYF.